The present entry profiles one TCR beta chain with its context. The source of the sample is a study of sequential checkpoint blockade in melanoma. The overall study: First-line arms were nivolumab then ipilimumab, or the reverse, randomized 1:1.

Regarding treatment: randomized to nivolumab then ipilimumab (arm A) or the reverse (arm B). Live CD3+CD8+ CD19− CD56− cells were sorted from PBMCs. This CDR3 has 19 amino acids. V gave up 1 base and J gave up 5 bases, with 24 bases separating them. Germline-derived CDR1 and CDR2 are SGHVS and FQNEAQ. TCRdb keeps only in-frame clones here, not all; method: immunoSEQ multiplex PCR. The sample has 8,500 to 10,000 clones, 71% seen once. This rearrangement joins TRBV7-8 to TRBJ1-5; D might be TRBD1 (6 bases). The receptor comes from a human donor with melanoma. The specimen comprised CD8+ T cells sorted from blood (inferred from file names), sampled from a patient given nivolumab and ipilimumab in sequence. This CDR3 is CASSLGGGSTGSLYQPQHF. The DNA for the CDR3 is TGTGCCAGCAGCTTAGGGGGGGGATCGACAGGTTCTCTCTATCAGCCCCAGCATTTT.